The next 20 T cell receptor beta chains were all read from a single sample in a study of Graves' ophthalmopathy and Graves' hyperthyroidism (dated by TCRdb to 2016 to 2018). Sequencer: Illumina HiSeq 2000. For repertoire sequencing, TCR beta CDR3 regions were amplified from RNA transcripts. HTBI primers and the Qiagen OneStep RT-PCR kit were used in a first-round RT-PCR, which was followed by a second-round multiplex PCR, size selection and purification. TCRdb applied fastp at Q25 and MiXCR to the public reads, then kept only in-frame beta chains. CDR3 protein sequences are deduplicated, and each keeps its most common genes and DNA. The sample table records roughly 420,000 distinct CDR3 sequences; roughly 20% of these occur just once. The top ten constitute under 3.5% of the sample. Sequenced material: peripheral blood. These receptors all stem from a woman between 18 and 29 years old with stable Graves' hyperthyroidism. Donor details come from another sample of the same person, matched by shared clones.

This rearrangement joins TRBV5-1 to TRBJ2-7, with no clear D. Trimming pared 0 bases from V and 7 bases from J, leaving 8 bases between. The CDR3 totals 12 residues. CDR1 and CDR2 from the germline V gene are SGHRS and YFSETQ. CDR3 region: CASSLANSEQYF. In DNA, the CDR3 is TGCGCCAGCAGCTTGGCCAATTCGGAGCAGTACTTC. The whole variable domain, remainder taken from reference TRBV5-1 and TRBJ2-7, is KAGVTQTPRYLIKTRGQQVTLSCSPISGHRSVSWYQQTPGQGLQFLFEYFSETQRNKGNFPGRFSGRQFSNSRSEMNVSTLELGDSALYLCASSLANSEQYFGPGTRLTVT.

This clonotype was detected ten times or more. The J gene is TRBJ2-7, the V gene TRBV14, with no clear D. Trimming removed 1 base at V and 0 bases at J, with 10 bases between. Germline-derived CDR1 and CDR2 are SGHDN and FVKESK. The CDR3 is made up of 15 amino acids. The CDR3 sequence is CASSQGTAASYEQYF. The CDR3 region has the DNA TGTGCCAGCAGCCAAGGGACGGCGGCCTCCTACGAGCAGTACTTC.

This clonotype was seen many times. The CDR3 region has the DNA TGTGCCAGCAGCTTTTTGAGGTCTGAAGCTTTCTTT. Its protein product is CASSFLRSEAFF. The chain is built from TRBV7-9 and TRBJ1-1; no firm D call. This CDR3 has 12 amino acids. The germline V gene encodes CDR1 SEHNR and CDR2 FQNEAQ (reference sequence). V lost 3 bases to trimming and J lost 6 bases, with 8 bases between them.

This clonotype was found a few times. The genes are TRBV11-2 and TRBJ2-7, with D unclear. This CDR3 is 15 amino acids long. V lost 1 base to trimming and J lost 6 bases, with 16 bases between them. CDR1 SGHAT and CDR2 FQNNGV come from the germline V gene. The DNA of the CDR3 is TGTGCCAGCAGCTTAGTTGGTTTGGGTTGGGGCGAGCAGTACTTC. Amino acids: CASSLVGLGWGEQYF. The variable domain in full, with the rest retrieved from reference TRBV11-2 and TRBJ2-7, is EAGVAQSPRYKIIEKRQSVAFWCNPISGHATLYWYQQILGQGPKLLIQFQNNGVVDDSQLPKDRFSAERLKGVDSTLKIQPAKLEDSAVYLCASSLVGLGWGEQYFGPGTRLTVT.

This clonotype was recorded at least ten times. The gene calls are TRBV6-5 and TRBJ2-5, with 15 nucleotides matching TRBD2. The J segment lost 5 bases and the V segment lost 4 bases, leaving 11 bases of the junction unmatched. Germline CDR1 and CDR2: MNHEY and SVGAGI. The CDR3 contains 18 residues. The CDR3 region has the DNA TGTGCCAGCAGTTTCCCGGGACTAGCGGGAGGCACGGGGGAGACCCAGTACTTC. Translation: CASSFPGLAGGTGETQYF.

This clonotype was counted many times. The chain links TRBV12-3 or TRBV12-4 to TRBJ2-4, with a possible D match to TRBD2 (5 bases). Trimming stripped 6 bases from V and 1 base from J, with 13 bases between. This CDR3 region has 15 residues. CDR3 protein: CASRYQTGAKNIQYF. The CDR3 DNA follows: TGTGCCAGCAGGTACCAAACGGGGGCCAAAAACATTCAGTACTTC.

At least ten counts were recorded for this clonotype. V is TRBV25-1 and J is TRBJ2-7; weak D call: TRBD2 (5 bases). The germline gives CDR1 MGHDK, CDR2 SYGVNS. The V gene lost 3 bases and the J gene lost 2 bases, with 14 bases spanning the gap. The CDR3 loop spans 15 amino acids. CDR3 region: CASSDHAGPPYEQYF. The CDR3 bases are TGTGCCAGCAGTGATCACGCGGGTCCCCCCTACGAGCAGTACTTC.

The chain joins TRBV28 to TRBJ2-5; D gene uncertain. Trimming removed 9 bases from V and 5 bases from J, with 10 bases in between. Germline lookup yields CDR1 MDHEN and CDR2 SYDVKM. The CDR3 runs 11 residues. CDR3 sequence: CARSLGETQYF. CDR3 nucleotide sequence: TGTGCCAGGTCCTTGGGCGAGACCCAGTACTTC.

This clonotype came up many times. V is TRBV12-3 or TRBV12-4 and J is TRBJ1-2, with no clear D. Trimming took 7 bases from V and 6 from J, leaving 27 bases between them. The CDR3 runs to 17 residues. CDR3 nucleotides: TGTGCCAGCAACTTCCGGACCACGCTGCGCTCGATCGATGGCTACACCTTC. It translates to CASNFRTTLRSIDGYTF.

The chain recombines TRBV20-1 with TRBJ1-3; no definite D call. Germline CDR1 reads DFQATT; CDR2 reads SNEGSKA (reference sequence). V lost 0 bases and J 0 bases, leaving 9 bases between the germline ends. The CDR3 runs to 15 residues. The CDR3 reads CSARDIRSSGNTIYF. CDR3 coding DNA: TGCAGTGCTAGAGATATCCGGAGCTCTGGAAACACCATATATTTT.

At least ten counts were recorded for this clonotype. CDR3 sequence: CASSPGRLTDEQYF. CDR3 DNA: TGTGCCAGCAGTCCAGGACGGCTCACGGACGAGCAGTACTTC. This sequence joins TRBV12-3 or TRBV12-4 and TRBJ2-7; D is unresolved. CDR3 length: 14 residues. V lost 5 bases and J 5 bases, leaving 16 bases between the germline ends.

This clonotype was seen many times. V is TRBV12-3 or TRBV12-4 and J is TRBJ1-2; D unresolved. V was trimmed by 3 bases and J by 6 bases, leaving 8 bases between them. This CDR3 is 12 amino acids long. The chain's CDR3 is CASSLENHGYTF. As DNA, the CDR3 is TGTGCCAGCAGTTTGGAAAACCATGGCTACACCTTC.

In its sample, this clonotype was seen a few times. V is TRBV27 and J is TRBJ1-6; TRBD1 matches 7 bases. Trimming at V came to 0 bases and at J to 7 bases, leaving 6 bases not matched to a gene. The CDR3 is 16 amino acids. Germline lookup yields CDR1 MNHEY and CDR2 SMNVEV (reference sequence). CDR3 sequence: CASSLSTGVGNSPLHF. CDR3 nucleotide sequence: TGTGCCAGCAGTTTATCTACAGGGGTGGGGAATTCACCCCTCCACTTT.

At least ten counts were recorded for this clonotype. The CDR3 sequence: CASSLLGGTGATYEQYF. The CDR3 nucleotides read TGTGCCAGCAGTTTACTAGGAGGAACAGGGGCAACCTACGAGCAGTACTTC. The chain combines TRBV28 with TRBJ2-7; 7 bases are a match to TRBD1. With 2 bases clipped from V and 2 bases from J, the junction kept 12 bases outside the gene matches. Per germline, CDR1 MDHEN and CDR2 SYDVKM. The CDR3 consists of 17 residues.

As for this clonotype: Since a much larger clone is just one base distant, this may be a read error. The chain is built from TRBV7-3 and TRBJ2-2; D may correspond to TRBD1 or TRBD2 (5 bases each). Germline V gives CDR1 SGHTA, CDR2 FQGTGA. The CDR3 has 13 amino acids. The CDR3 coding sequence is TGTGCCAGCAGCTTGAGGGGTACCGGGGAGCTGTGTTTT. Its protein is CASSLRGTGELCF. Based on the CDR3 plus reference TRBV7-3 and TRBJ2-2, the full variable domain is GAGVSQTPSNKVTEKGKYVELRCDPISGHTALYWYRQSLGQGPEFLIYFQGTGAADDSGLPNDRFFAVRPEGSVSTLKIQRTERGDSAVYLCASSLRGTGELCFGEGSRLTVL.

With respect to this clonotype: At one end, the junction sequence differs from germline, possibly due to a read error. The CDR3 DNA sequence: TGTGCCACCTCAGGGGTAAAGAACACTGATGCTTTCTTT. Amino acid sequence: CATSGVKNTDAFF. The gene calls are TRBV6-1 and TRBJ1-1; possibly TRBD1 for D (6 bases). Germline CDR1 is MNHNS and CDR2 is SASEGT. This CDR3 has 13 residues.

This clonotype was counted many times. The genes are TRBV6-1 and TRBJ2-2, with 8 bases matching TRBD1. The CDR3 consists of 14 residues. The V and J ends lost 6 bases and 7 bases, in that order; junction bases with no gene match: 7. The germline gives CDR1 MNHNS, CDR2 SASEGT. CDR3 DNA sequence: TGTGCCAGCAGCGCGCAGGGGGCAGGCGGGGAGCTGTTTTTT. It specifies CASSAQGAGGELFF.

This clonotype was detected many times. The rearrangement links TRBV19 to TRBJ2-7; TRBD1 agrees at 7 bases. CDR3 length equals 15 residues. The V segment lost 1 base and the J segment 6 bases; nucleotides outside the gene matches: 9. Germline assignment: CDR1 LNHDA and CDR2 SQIVND (reference sequence). The CDR3 coding sequence is TGTGCCAGTAGTATAGTCGGGACAGTTCGTGGCGAGCAGTACTTC. Encoded protein: CASSIVGTVRGEQYF.

This clonotype came up many times. The V and J genes are TRBV25-1 and TRBJ1-5; D remains unclear. The CDR3 sequence is 14 residues long. Per the germline V gene, CDR1 is MGHDK and CDR2 is SYGVNS. With 4 bases removed from V and 8 bases from J, the gap between germline ends came to 15 bases. The CDR3 coding sequence is TGTGCCAGCAGTGCCGGGATTTCGTTGGAGCCCCAGCATTTT. Its protein product is CASSAGISLEPQHF.

Ten or more counts support this clonotype. The chain links TRBV20-1 to TRBJ1-5; no clear D gene. Germline assignment: CDR1 DFQATT and CDR2 SNEGSKA (reference sequence). Trimming cost V 4 bases and J 4 bases, with 8 bases left between them. The CDR3 covers 12 residues. CDR3 nucleotide sequence: TGCAGTGCTAACATGGGGAATCAGCCCCAGCATTTT. This sequence encodes CSANMGNQPQHF.